This passage covers 22 T cell receptor beta chains from one sample sequenced in a study of blood T cell repertoires in COVID-19. Here immunoSEQ multiplex PCR was the method, and the copy in TCRdb shows in-frame clones only, minus some. The sample records roughly 98,000 clones, less than 85% being singletons. The sequencing input was peripheral blood. The receptors here all came from a man between 65 and 85 years old with active or convalescent COVID-19.

V usage is TRBV6-4 and J usage is TRBJ1-5; TRBD1 agrees at 7 bases. Trimming took 7 bases from V and 0 from J; bases not matched to a gene: 18. Germline V gene lookup returns CDR1 MRHNA and CDR2 SNTAGT. The CDR3 is 19 residues long. CDR3 sequence: CASISEGEYRGYSNQPQHF. The CDR3 nucleotides are TGTGCCAGCATCTCAGAGGGCGAGTACAGGGGTTATAGCAATCAGCCCCAGCATTTT.

The gene calls are TRBV19 and TRBJ1-3; D perhaps matches TRBD1 (6 bases). V gave up 3 bases and J gave up 6 bases, with 12 bases separating them. Germline V gives CDR1 LNHDA, CDR2 SQIVND (reference sequence). This CDR3 has 14 residues. CDR3 sequence: CASSMNRVENTIYF. In DNA form, the CDR3 reads TGTGCCAGTAGTATGAACAGGGTTGAAAACACCATATATTTT.

The chain recombines TRBV10-3 with TRBJ2-7; perhaps TRBD1 as D (6 bases). This CDR3 has 15 amino acids. From germline, CDR1 is ENHRY and CDR2 SYGVKD. The V gene lost 5 bases and the J gene lost 0 bases, with 14 bases spanning the gap. The CDR3 protein is CAISKDSQSSYEQYF. DNA for the CDR3: TGTGCCATCAGTAAGGACAGCCAAAGCTCCTACGAGCAGTACTTC.

The chain couples TRBV3-1 (or the pseudogene TRBV3-2) to TRBJ2-4, with D possibly TRBD2 on 5 matching bases. The CDR3 loop spans 12 amino acids. In germline, CDR1 is LGHDT, CDR2 YNNKEL (reference sequence). Trimming took off 7 bases at V and 9 bases at J, with 13 bases between the two ends. DNA of the CDR3: TGTGCCAGCACTCGGGATTCGGGCATTCAGTACTTC. This gives the protein CASTRDSGIQYF.

The V gene is TRBV7-6, the J gene TRBJ2-3, with D tentatively TRBD1 (6 bases). The CDR3 length is 15 residues. The germline V gene encodes CDR1 SGHVS and CDR2 FNYEAQ. Trimming left V 0 bases short and J 2 bases short, with 9 bases between. CDR3 in DNA: TGTGCCAGCAGCTTAGCGGGGGCCTCCACAGATACGCAGTATTTT. This encodes CASSLAGASTDTQYF.

The chain joins TRBV3-1 (or the pseudogene TRBV3-2) to TRBJ2-7; D not resolved. Germline V gives CDR1 LGHDT, CDR2 YNNKEL (reference sequence). The V end was cut by 5 bases, the J end by 2 bases, with 7 bases between. The CDR3 runs 12 residues. The CDR3 is CASSNGAYEQYF. CDR3 in DNA: TGTGCCAGCAGCAACGGTGCCTACGAGCAGTACTTC.

The V call is TRBV5-1, the J call TRBJ2-1; 10 bases match TRBD2. Unmatched junction bases numbered 4, after V lost 0 bases and J lost 7 bases. The CDR3 consists of 15 residues. Germline loops: CDR1 SGHRS, CDR2 YFSETQ. The CDR3 nucleotides are TGCGCCAGCAGCTTGGCCGGTAGCGGGGGGAATGAGCAGTTCTTC. It specifies CASSLAGSGGNEQFF.

The chain recombines TRBV18 with TRBJ2-1, with a possible D match to TRBD1 (6 bases). CDR1 is KGHSH, CDR2 LQKENI, per germline. The CDR3 spans 14 residues. The V end was cut by 1 base, the J end by 7 bases, with 11 bases between. CDR3 protein: CASSPQQGVNEQFF. The CDR3 DNA reads TGTGCCAGCTCACCACAACAGGGTGTTAATGAGCAGTTCTTC.

This sequence joins TRBV19 and TRBJ1-2; maybe TRBD1 (6 bases). This CDR3 has 16 residues. Per germline, CDR1 LNHDA and CDR2 SQIVND (reference sequence). With 3 bases removed from V and 2 bases from J, the gap between germline ends came to 16 bases. CDR3 sequence (DNA): TGTGCCAGTAGTATTTTGAGGAACAGGGCGAACTATGGCTACACCTTC. Amino acids: CASSILRNRANYGYTF.

This chain connects TRBV29-1 to TRBJ2-2; tentative D call: TRBD1 (8 bases). The CDR3 spans 13 residues. CDR1 is SQVTM, CDR2 ANQGSEA, per germline. V was shortened by 7 bases and J by 5 bases, with 14 bases between the two germline ends. The CDR3 spells CSANRGGTGELFF. The DNA for the CDR3 is TGCAGCGCAAACAGGGGGGGTACCGGGGAGCTGTTTTTT.

Only a few counts were recorded for this clone. The chain combines TRBV5-4 with TRBJ1-3, with a tentative D call TRBD1 (5 bases). The CDR3 is made up of 16 amino acids. V was pared by 4 bases and J by 0 bases, with 14 bases between. Germline-derived CDR1 and CDR2 are SGHNT and YYREEE (reference sequence). CDR3 sequence: CASSHRQSLSGNTIYF. In nucleotides, the CDR3 is TGTGCCAGCAGCCATCGACAGAGCCTCTCTGGAAACACCATATATTTT.

CDR3 coding DNA: TGTGCCAGTAGTACAGGAGGGAAATCCTACAATGAGCAGTTCTTC. Its translation: CASSTGGKSYNEQFF. The V and J genes are TRBV19 and TRBJ2-1, with D possibly TRBD2 on 6 matching bases. This CDR3 spans 15 amino acids. Between the trimmed V and J ends, which lost 4 bases and 1 base, there was a span of 11 bases. Looked up from germline, CDR1 is LNHDA and CDR2 is SQIVND (reference sequence). Full variable domain (rest looked up from reference TRBV19 and TRBJ2-1): DGGITQSPKYLFRKEGQNVTLSCEQNLNHDAMYWYRQDPGQGLRLIYYSQIVNDFQKGDIAEGYSVSREKKESFPLTVTSAQKNPTAFYLCASSTGGKSYNEQFFGPGTRLTVL.

The rearrangement joins TRBV7-9 to TRBJ2-1; 8 nucleotides match TRBD2. The germline CDR1 and CDR2 sequences are SEHNR and FQNEAQ (reference sequence). Trimming took 4 bases from V and 5 from J; bases not matched to a gene: 10. The CDR3 runs to 16 residues. CDR3 amino acids: CASSYGGLVVHNEQFF. CDR3 bases: TGTGCCAGCAGCTATGGGGGACTAGTTGTCCACAATGAGCAGTTCTTC.

This chain connects TRBV2 to TRBJ1-1; perhaps TRBD1 as D (5 bases). V dropped 5 bases and J dropped 2 bases, with 9 bases sitting between them. This CDR3 is built from 13 residues. The germline V gene encodes CDR1 SNHLY and CDR2 FYNNEI. CDR3 amino acids: CASSRTFNTEAFF. DNA of the CDR3: TGTGCCAGCAGTCGGACATTCAACACTGAAGCTTTCTTT.

As for this clone: Other DNA sequences from this sample encode an identical CDR3 as well. This chain joins TRBV7-9 and TRBJ2-3; 8 bases fit TRBD1. Trimming cost V 10 bases and J 0 bases; bases outside gene matches: 6. This CDR3 comprises 14 residues. Germline V lookup: CDR1 SEHNR, CDR2 FQNEAQ (reference sequence). The DNA of the CDR3 is TGTGCCACCTCCGGGACAGGTAGCACAGATACGCAGTATTTT. It specifies CATSGTGSTDTQYF. Looking up the rest from reference TRBV7-9 and TRBJ2-3 gives the full variable domain: DTGVSQNPRHKITKRGQNVTFRCDPISEHNRLYWYRQTLGQGPEFLTYFQNEAQLEKSRLLSDRFSAERPKGSFSTLEIQRTEQGDSAMYLCATSGTGSTDTQYFGPGTRLTVL.

The V and J genes are TRBV5-1 and TRBJ2-3, with D uncertain. CDR3 length equals 13 residues. V dropped 3 bases and J dropped 2 bases, with 7 bases sitting between them. From germline, CDR1 is SGHRS and CDR2 YFSETQ. Here the CDR3 reads CASSYSSTDTQYF. The CDR3 coding sequence is TGCGCCAGCAGCTATTCTTCCACAGATACGCAGTATTTT.

The chain recombines TRBV7-2 with TRBJ1-2; 7 bases line up with TRBD1. This CDR3 spans 15 amino acids. The trim removed 3 bases at V and 8 bases at J, leaving 12 bases unmatched. The germline gives CDR1 SGHTA, CDR2 FQGNSA. This CDR3 is CASSLPGGQTTGYTF. CDR3 nucleotide sequence: TGTGCCAGCAGCTTGCCCGGGGGACAGACGACGGGCTACACCTTC.

The chain carries TRBV14 and TRBJ2-2; TRBD2 aligns across 10 bases. Germline V gives CDR1 SGHDN, CDR2 FVKESK. Trimming at V came to 2 bases and at J to 7 bases, leaving 7 bases not matched to a gene. The CDR3 totals 16 residues. The CDR3 sequence is CASSQLTSGVGGELFF. In nucleotides, the CDR3 is TGTGCCAGCAGCCAATTAACTAGCGGGGTTGGCGGGGAGCTGTTTTTT.

V usage is TRBV7-2 and J usage is TRBJ1-1; TRBD1 matches at 8 bases. V shed 5 bases and J 1 base; nucleotides not matched to a gene: 3. CDR3 size: 14 residues. Germline V CDR1 and CDR2: SGHTA, FQGNSA. The CDR3 coding sequence is TGTGCCAGCAGCGGTCAGGGGGCGAACACTGAAGCTTTCTTT. Translation: CASSGQGANTEAFF.

The chain joins TRBV2 to TRBJ2-6; 7 bases are a match to TRBD1. CDR3 size: 17 residues. Germline V CDR1 and CDR2: SNHLY, FYNNEI. V lost 7 bases, J lost 0 bases, and 9 bases stayed unmatched. CDR3 sequence (DNA): TGTGCCAGCACCGCGACAGGGCGTTCCTCTGGGGCCAACGTCCTGACTTTC. This translates into CASTATGRSSGANVLTF.

V is TRBV5-1 and J is TRBJ1-2, with D perhaps TRBD1 (6 bases). V was cut by 4 bases and J by 8 bases, with 15 bases left in between. CDR1 and CDR2 from the germline V gene are SGHRS and YFSETQ. This CDR3 is 13 amino acids long. This CDR3 is CASSAPSRGGYTF. The CDR3 DNA follows: TGCGCCAGCAGCGCCCCATCCAGGGGAGGCTACACCTTC.

This clone showed up just once. The V and J genes are TRBV12-3 or TRBV12-4 and TRBJ2-7; D ambiguous. Between the trimmed V and J ends, which lost 6 bases and 0 bases, there was a span of 9 bases. This CDR3 spans 13 amino acids. In DNA, the CDR3 is TGTGCCAGCAGGTCCCTCGGCTCCTACGAGCAGTACTTC. It translates to CASRSLGSYEQYF.